The entry below describes one T cell receptor (beta chain). Its antigen remains unidentified. This sample was included in a study of neoadjuvant nivolumab and ipilimumab in lung cancer. Whole-study findings and limits: Only a small number of samples underwent TCR sequencing. Higher pretherapy blood TCR richness went with higher resected-tumor richness. Only two of four nivolumab-treated tumors gained richness and clonality by surgery.

Profiling relied on immunoSEQ multiplex PCR, and the TCRdb table lists in-frame clones only, not all of them. The data show 40,000 to 55,000 clones, around nine tenths seen once. The CDR3 covers 14 residues. V lost 7 bases and J 2 bases, leaving 12 bases between the germline ends. The germline CDR1 and CDR2 sequences are SNHLY and FYNNEI. This sequence was found in an adult with non-small cell lung cancer. Some clones in this sample may be carry-over from other donors' samples. This material consisted of blood, taken before neoadjuvant nivolumab, alone or with ipilimumab. This rearrangement joins TRBV2 to TRBJ1-5; tentative D call: TRBD1 (6 bases). DNA of the CDR3: TGTGCCAGCAATAGTTACAGGGGCAATCAGCCCCAGCATTTT. It translates to CASNSYRGNQPQHF. The full variable domain, with the rest looked up from reference TRBV2 and TRBJ1-5, is EPEVTQTPSHQVTQMGQEVILRCVPISNHLYFYWYRQILGQKVEFLVSFYNNEISEKSEIFDDQFSVERPDGSNFTLKIRSTKLEDSAMYFCASNSYRGNQPQHFGDGTRLSIL.